Here is one TCR beta chain with its context. Trimming stripped 0 bases from V and 0 bases from J, with 15 bases between. The V gene's germline CDR1 is LGHNT and CDR2 FRNRAP. This CDR3 is 18 amino acids long. This record belongs to a study of control samples from healthy donors and cancer patients. Measured with immunoSEQ multiplex PCR; TCRdb has only the in-frame clones, and not every one. The data show 70,000 to 75,000 clones, nearly 90% seen once. Sequenced material: PBMCs. The chain couples TRBV12-5 to TRBJ2-4; maybe TRBD1 (5 bases). The source is a man between 60 and 75 years old with lung cancer. CDR3 in amino acids: CASGLVKDGALAKNIQYF. DNA of the CDR3: TGTGCTAGTGGTTTGGTAAAGGATGGGGCCCTAGCCAAAAACATTCAGTACTTC.